This T cell receptor beta chain stems from a study of T cells in Graves' hyperthyroidism and ophthalmopathy. Germline V lookup: CDR1 DFQATT, CDR2 SNEGSKA (reference sequence). The V end was cut by 2 bases, the J end by 8 bases, with 6 bases between. CDR3 length: 10 amino acids. RNA transcripts were the template for amplifying TCR beta CDR3 regions. First-round RT-PCR targeting the TCR CDR3 was performed with the HTBI primer set. Using its own MiXCR run on the multiplex PCR reads, TCRdb lists one record per CDR3 protein. In the table there are about 400,000 distinct CDR3 sequences, 15% to 17% of which are singletons. Extraction of PBMCs used 10 ml of fresh peripheral blood. This clonotype has a count of ten or more.

This chain joins TRBV20-1 and TRBJ1-2; unclear D gene. This receptor was identified in a woman aged 18-35 years with Graves' hyperthyroidism. What was sequenced was blood. The CDR3 bases are TGCAGTGCTAGACACGAAGGCTACACCTTC. This encodes CSARHEGYTF.